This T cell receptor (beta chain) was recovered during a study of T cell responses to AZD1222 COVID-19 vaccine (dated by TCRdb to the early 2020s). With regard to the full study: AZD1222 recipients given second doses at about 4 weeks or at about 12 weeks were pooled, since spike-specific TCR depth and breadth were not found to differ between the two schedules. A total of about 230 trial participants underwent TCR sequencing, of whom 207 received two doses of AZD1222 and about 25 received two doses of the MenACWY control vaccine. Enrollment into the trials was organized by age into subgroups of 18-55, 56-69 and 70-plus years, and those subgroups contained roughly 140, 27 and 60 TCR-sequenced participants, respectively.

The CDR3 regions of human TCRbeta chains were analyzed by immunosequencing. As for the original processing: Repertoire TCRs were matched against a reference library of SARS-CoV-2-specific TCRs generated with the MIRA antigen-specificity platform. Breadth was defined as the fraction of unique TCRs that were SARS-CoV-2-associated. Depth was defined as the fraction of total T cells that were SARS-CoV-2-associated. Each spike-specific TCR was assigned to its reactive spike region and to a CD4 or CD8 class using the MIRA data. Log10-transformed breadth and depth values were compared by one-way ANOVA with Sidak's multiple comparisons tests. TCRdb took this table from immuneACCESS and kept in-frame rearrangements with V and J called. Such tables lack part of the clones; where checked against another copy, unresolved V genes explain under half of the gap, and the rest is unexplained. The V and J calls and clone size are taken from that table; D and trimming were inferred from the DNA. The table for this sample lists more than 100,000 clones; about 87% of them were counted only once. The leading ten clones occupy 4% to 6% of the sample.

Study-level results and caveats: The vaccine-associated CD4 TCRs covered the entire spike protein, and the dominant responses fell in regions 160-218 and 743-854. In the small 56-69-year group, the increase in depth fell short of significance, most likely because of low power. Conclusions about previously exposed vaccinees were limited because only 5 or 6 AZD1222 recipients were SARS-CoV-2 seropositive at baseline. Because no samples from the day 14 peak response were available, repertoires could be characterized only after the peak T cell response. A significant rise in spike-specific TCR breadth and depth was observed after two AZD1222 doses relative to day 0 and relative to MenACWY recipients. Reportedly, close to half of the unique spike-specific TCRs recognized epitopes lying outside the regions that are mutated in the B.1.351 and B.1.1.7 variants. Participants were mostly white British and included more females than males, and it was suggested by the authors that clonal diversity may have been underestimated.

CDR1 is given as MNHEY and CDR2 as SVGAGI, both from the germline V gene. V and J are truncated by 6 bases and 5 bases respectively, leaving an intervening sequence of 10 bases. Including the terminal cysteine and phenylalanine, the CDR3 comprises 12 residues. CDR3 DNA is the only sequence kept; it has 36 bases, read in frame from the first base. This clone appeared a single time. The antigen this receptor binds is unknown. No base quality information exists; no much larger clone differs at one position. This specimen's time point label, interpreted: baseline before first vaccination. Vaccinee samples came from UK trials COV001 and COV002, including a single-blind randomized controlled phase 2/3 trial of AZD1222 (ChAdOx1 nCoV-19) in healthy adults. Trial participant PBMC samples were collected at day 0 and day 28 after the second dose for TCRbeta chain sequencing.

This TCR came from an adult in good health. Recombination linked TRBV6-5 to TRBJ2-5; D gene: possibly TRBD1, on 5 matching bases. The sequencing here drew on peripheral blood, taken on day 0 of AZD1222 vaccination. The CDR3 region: CASSQKGETQYF. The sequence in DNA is TGTGCCAGCAGCCAGAAGGGGGAGACCCAGTACTTC.